This TCR beta chain was identified in a study of identifying expanded T cells in peripheral blood. CDR3 length: 16 amino acids. Per the germline V gene, CDR1 is MDHEN and CDR2 is SYDVKM. Trimming took off 4 bases at V and 5 bases at J, with 19 bases between the two ends. Whole-study findings and limits: Approximately two-week clone count variance significantly increased as total template count grew. Differentially abundant clones: roughly 1.2 between replicates, around 16 at two to three weeks, under 25 at four.

Produced via immunoSEQ multiplex PCR; TCRdb's table is partial and in-frame only. The table lists about 82,000 clones, 70% to 90% of them singletons. In the case of this clone: Its cognate antigen is unknown.

Healthy donors had no documented immune events, such as infections, while sampled. The sequencing input was blood. This chain links TRBV28 with TRBJ2-3; D gene unclear. This clonotype was sampled from a person aged 18 to 70 in good health. DNA of the CDR3: TGTGCCAGCAGTTCCCCCCGACACTTCACACAAGATACGCAGTATTTT. This translates into CASSSPRHFTQDTQYF.